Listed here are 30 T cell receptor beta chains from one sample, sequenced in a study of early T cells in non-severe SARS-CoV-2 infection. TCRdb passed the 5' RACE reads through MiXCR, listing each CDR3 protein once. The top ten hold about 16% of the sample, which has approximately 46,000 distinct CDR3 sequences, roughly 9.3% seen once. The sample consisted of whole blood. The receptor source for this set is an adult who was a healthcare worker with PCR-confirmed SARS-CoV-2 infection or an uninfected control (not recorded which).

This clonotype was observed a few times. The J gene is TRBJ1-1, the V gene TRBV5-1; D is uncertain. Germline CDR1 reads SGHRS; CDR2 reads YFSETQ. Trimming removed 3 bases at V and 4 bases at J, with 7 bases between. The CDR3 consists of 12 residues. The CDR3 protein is CASSSVRTEAFF. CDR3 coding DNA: TGCGCCAGCAGCTCGGTACGCACTGAAGCTTTCTTT.

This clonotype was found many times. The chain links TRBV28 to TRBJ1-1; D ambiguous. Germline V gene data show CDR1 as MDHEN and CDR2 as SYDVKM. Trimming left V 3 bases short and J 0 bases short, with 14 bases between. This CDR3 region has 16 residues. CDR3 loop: CASSLAGLAMNTEAFF. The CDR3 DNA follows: TGTGCCAGCAGTTTGGCCGGGTTAGCGATGAACACTGAAGCTTTCTTT.

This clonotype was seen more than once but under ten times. In DNA form, the CDR3 reads TGTGCCAGCAGCCGACAGGGTGGCAATCAGCCCCAGCATTTT. Translating it yields CASSRQGGNQPQHF. The gene calls are TRBV12-3 or TRBV12-4 and TRBJ1-5; TRBD1 aligns across 7 bases. The CDR3 covers 14 residues. The V gene end was trimmed by 6 bases and the J gene end by 2 bases; junction bases not matched to a gene: 4.

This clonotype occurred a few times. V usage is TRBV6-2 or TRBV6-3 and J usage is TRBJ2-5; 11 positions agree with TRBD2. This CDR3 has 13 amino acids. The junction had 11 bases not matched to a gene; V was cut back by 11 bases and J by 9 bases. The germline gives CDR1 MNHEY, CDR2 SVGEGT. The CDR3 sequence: CAGGLAGASAQYF. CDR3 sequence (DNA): TGTGCCGGCGGACTAGCGGGTGCATCGGCCCAGTACTTC.

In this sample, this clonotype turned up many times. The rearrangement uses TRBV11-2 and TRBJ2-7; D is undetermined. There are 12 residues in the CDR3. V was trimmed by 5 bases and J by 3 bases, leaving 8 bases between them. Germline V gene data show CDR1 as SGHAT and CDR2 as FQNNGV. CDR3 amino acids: CASSRMNYEQYF. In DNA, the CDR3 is TGTGCCAGCAGCCGTATGAACTACGAGCAGTACTTC.

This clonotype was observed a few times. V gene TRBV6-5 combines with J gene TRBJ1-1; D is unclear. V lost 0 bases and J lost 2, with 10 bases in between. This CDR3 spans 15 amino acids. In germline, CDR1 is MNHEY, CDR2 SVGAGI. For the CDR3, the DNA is TGTGCCAGCAGTTACTCGAGCATGAGTAACACTGAAGCTTTCTTT. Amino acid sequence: CASSYSSMSNTEAFF.

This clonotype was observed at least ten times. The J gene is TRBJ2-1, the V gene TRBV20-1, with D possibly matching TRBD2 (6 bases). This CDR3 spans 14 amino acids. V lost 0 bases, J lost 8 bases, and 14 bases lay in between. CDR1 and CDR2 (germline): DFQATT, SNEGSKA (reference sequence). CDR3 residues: CSARDVRGGDEQFF. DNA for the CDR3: TGCAGTGCTAGAGATGTGCGGGGTGGCGATGAGCAGTTCTTC.

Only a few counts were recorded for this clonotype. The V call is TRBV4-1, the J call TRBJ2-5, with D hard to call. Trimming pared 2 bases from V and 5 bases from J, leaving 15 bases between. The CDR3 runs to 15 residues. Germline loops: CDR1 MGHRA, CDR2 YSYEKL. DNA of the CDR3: TGCGCCAGCAGCCAATCCTTAAACCCGATGGAGACCCAGTACTTC. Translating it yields CASSQSLNPMETQYF.

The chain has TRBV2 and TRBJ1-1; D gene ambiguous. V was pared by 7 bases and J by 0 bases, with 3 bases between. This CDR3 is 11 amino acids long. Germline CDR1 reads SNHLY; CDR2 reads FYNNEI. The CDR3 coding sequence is TGTGCCAGCATAGTGAACACTGAAGCTTTCTTT. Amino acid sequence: CASIVNTEAFF.

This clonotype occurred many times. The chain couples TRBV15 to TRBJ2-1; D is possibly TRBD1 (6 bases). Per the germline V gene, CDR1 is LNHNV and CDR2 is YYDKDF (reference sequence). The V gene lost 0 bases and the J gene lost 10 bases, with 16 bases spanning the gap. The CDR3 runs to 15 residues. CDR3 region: CATSRDGRGQTEQFF. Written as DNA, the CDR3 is TGTGCCACCAGCAGAGATGGCAGGGGACAAACCGAGCAGTTCTTC.

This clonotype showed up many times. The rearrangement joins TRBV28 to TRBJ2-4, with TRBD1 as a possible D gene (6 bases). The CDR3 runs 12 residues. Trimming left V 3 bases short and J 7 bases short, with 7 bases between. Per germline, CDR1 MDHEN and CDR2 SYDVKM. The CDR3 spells CASSLRGNIQYF. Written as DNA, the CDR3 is TGTGCCAGCAGTTTGAGGGGGAACATTCAGTACTTC.

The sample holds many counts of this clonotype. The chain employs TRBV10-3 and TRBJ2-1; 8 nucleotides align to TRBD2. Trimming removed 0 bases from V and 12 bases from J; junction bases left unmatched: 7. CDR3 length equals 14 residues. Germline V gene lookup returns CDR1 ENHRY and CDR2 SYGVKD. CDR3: CAISESSSGPLQFF. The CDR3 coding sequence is TGTGCCATCAGTGAGTCGTCTAGCGGGCCACTGCAGTTCTTC.

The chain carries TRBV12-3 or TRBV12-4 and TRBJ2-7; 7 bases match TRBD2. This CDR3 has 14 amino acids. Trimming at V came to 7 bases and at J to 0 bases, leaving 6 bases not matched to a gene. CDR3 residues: CASTPGLSSYEQYF. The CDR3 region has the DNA TGTGCCAGCACCCCGGGACTAAGCTCCTACGAGCAGTACTTC.

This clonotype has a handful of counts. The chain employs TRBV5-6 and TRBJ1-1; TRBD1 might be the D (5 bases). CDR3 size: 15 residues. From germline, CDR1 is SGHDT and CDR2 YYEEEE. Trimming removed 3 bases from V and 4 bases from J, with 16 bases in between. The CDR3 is CASSSRVGRGTEAFF. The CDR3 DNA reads TGTGCCAGCAGCTCCCGAGTGGGGCGGGGCACTGAAGCTTTCTTT. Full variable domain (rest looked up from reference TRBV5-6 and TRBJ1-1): DAGVTQSPTHLIKTRGQQVTLRCSPKSGHDTVSWYQQALGQGPQFIFQYYEEEERQRGNFPDRFSGHQFPNYSSELNVNALLLGDSALYLCASSSRVGRGTEAFFGQGTRLTVV.

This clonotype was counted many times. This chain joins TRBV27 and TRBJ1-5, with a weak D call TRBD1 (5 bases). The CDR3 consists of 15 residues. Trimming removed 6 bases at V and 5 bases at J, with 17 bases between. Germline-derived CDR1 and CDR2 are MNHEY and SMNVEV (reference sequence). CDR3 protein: CASSPREGRHQPQHF. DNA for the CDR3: TGTGCCAGCAGCCCGAGAGAGGGGAGACATCAGCCCCAGCATTTT.

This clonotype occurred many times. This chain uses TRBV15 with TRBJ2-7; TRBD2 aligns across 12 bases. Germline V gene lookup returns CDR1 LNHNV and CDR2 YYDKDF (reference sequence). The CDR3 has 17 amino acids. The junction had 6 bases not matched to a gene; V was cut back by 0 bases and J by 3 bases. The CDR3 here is CATSRERGTSGYYEQYF. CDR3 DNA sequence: TGTGCCACCAGCAGAGAGCGGGGGACTAGCGGGTACTACGAGCAGTACTTC.

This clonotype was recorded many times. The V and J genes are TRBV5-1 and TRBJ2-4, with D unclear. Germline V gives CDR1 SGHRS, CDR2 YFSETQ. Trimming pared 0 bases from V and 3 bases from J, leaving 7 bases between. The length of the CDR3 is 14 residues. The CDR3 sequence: CASSLEALKNIQYF. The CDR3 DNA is TGCGCCAGCAGCTTGGAAGCGCTCAAAAACATTCAGTACTTC.

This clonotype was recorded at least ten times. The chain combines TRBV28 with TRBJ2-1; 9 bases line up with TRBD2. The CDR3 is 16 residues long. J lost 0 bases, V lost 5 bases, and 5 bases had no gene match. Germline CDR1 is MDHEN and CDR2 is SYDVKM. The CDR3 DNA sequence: TGTGCCAGCAGTCCCTTTAGCGGGAGCTCCTACAATGAGCAGTTCTTC. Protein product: CASSPFSGSSYNEQFF.

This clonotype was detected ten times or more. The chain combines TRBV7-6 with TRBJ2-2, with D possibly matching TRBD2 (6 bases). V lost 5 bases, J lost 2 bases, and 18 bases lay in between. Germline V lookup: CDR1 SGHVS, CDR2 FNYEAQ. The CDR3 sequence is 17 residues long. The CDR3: CASSHPGLGTNTGELFF. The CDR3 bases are TGTGCCAGCAGCCATCCAGGGTTGGGGACTAACACCGGGGAGCTGTTTTTT. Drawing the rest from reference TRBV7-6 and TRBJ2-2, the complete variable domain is GAGVSQSPRYKVTKRGQDVALRCDPISGHVSLYWYRQALGQGPEFLTYFNYEAQQDKSGLPNDRFSAERPEGSISTLTIQRTEQRDSAMYRCASSHPGLGTNTGELFFGEGSRLTVL.

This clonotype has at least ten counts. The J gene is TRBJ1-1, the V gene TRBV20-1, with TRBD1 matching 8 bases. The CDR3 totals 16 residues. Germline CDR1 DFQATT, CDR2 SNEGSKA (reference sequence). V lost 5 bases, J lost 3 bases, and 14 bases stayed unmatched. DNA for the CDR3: TGCAGTGCTGGATTAACAGGGGGGCTCAAGGACACTGAAGCTTTCTTT. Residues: CSAGLTGGLKDTEAFF.

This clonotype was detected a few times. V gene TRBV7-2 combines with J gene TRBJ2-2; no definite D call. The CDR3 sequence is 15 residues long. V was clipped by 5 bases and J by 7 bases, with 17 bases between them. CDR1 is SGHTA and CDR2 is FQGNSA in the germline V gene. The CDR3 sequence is CASSLYSQRYGELFF. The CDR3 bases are TGTGCCAGCAGCCTCTACAGCCAGAGATACGGGGAGCTGTTTTTT.

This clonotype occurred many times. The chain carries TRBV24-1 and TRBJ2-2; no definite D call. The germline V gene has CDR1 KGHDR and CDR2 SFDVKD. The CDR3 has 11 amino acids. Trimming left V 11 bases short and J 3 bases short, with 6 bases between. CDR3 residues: CAKPDTGELFF. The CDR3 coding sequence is TGTGCCAAACCCGACACCGGGGAGCTGTTTTTT.

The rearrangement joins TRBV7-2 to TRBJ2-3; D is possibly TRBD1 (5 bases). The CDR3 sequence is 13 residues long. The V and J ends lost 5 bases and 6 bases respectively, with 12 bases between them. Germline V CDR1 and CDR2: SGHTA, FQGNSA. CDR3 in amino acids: CASSANRFDTQYF. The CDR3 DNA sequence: TGTGCCAGCAGCGCCAACAGGTTCGATACGCAGTATTTT.

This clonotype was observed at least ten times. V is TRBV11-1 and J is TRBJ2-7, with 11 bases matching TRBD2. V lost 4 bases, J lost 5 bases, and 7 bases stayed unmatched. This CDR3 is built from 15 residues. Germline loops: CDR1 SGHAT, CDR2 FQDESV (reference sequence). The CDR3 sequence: CASSYQLAGVNEQYF. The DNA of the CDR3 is TGTGCCAGCAGCTACCAACTAGCGGGAGTGAACGAGCAGTACTTC.

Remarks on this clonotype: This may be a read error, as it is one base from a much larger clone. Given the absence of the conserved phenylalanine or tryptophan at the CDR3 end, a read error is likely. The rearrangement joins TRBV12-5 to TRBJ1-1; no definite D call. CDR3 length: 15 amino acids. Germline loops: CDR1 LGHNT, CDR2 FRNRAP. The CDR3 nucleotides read TGTGCTAGTGGCTTGGAAATGGACCAAAACACTGAAGCTTTCTAT. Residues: CASGLEMDQNTEAFY.

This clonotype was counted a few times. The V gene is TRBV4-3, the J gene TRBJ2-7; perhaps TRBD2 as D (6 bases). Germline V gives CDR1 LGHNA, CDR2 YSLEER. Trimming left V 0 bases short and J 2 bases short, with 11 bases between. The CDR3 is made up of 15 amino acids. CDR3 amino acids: CASSQDRRGAYEQYF. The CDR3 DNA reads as TGCGCCAGCAGCCAAGATCGGAGGGGTGCCTACGAGCAGTACTTC.

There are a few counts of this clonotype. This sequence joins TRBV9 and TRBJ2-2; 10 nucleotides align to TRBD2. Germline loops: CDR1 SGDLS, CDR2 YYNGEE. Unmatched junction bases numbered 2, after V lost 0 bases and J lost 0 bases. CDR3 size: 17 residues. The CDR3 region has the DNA TGTGCCAGCAGCGTAGGGACTAGCGGAACGAACACCGGGGAGCTGTTTTTT. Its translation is CASSVGTSGTNTGELFF.

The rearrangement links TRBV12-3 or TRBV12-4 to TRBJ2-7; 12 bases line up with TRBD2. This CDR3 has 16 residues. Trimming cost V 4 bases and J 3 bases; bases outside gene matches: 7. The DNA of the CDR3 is TGTGCCAGCAGTTCCTCACTAGCGGGAGGATTCTACGAGCAGTACTTC. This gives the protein CASSSSLAGGFYEQYF.

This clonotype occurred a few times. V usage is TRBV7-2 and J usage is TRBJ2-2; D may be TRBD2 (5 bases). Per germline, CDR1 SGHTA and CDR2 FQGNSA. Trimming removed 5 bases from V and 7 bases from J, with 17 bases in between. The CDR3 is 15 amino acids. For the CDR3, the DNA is TGTGCCAGCAGCGCCGATCTAGCCCCCATCGGGGAGCTGTTTTTT. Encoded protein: CASSADLAPIGELFF.

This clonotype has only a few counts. This CDR3 is CASRVGGTMGEQFF. The CDR3 coding sequence is TGTGCCAGCAGGGTCGGTGGGACGATGGGTGAGCAGTTCTTC. The gene calls are TRBV25-1 and TRBJ2-1, with D perhaps given as TRBD1 or TRBD2 (5 bases each). Trimming shortened V by 6 bases and J by 9 bases, and 18 bases separated the two germline ends. Germline CDR1 reads MGHDK; CDR2 reads SYGVNS. This CDR3 spans 14 amino acids.